These 15 T cell receptor beta chains were sequenced from one sample in a study of read filtering for tumor transcriptome and immune sequencing. This library used roughly 400 ng RNA and molecular barcoded adaptors spanning alpha/delta and beta/gamma chains. TCRdb processed the reads anew with MiXCR; each CDR3 protein has one entry. The sample lists around 40,000 distinct CDR3 sequences; roughly 13% were seen once. The sequencing sample was made of a population of CD138-negative cells sorted from bone marrow. Source of these receptors: a donor older than 35 with multiple myeloma.

The chain uses TRBV5-1 and TRBJ2-1; a weak D match, TRBD1 (5 bases). V gave up 2 bases and J gave up 7 bases, with 10 bases separating them. CDR3 length: 13 residues. Looked up from germline, CDR1 is SGHRS and CDR2 is YFSETQ. CDR3 amino acids: CASSFPDSNEQFF. Written as DNA, the CDR3 is TGCGCCAGCAGCTTCCCTGACAGTAATGAGCAGTTCTTC.

At least ten counts were recorded for this clonotype. Here the CDR3 reads CAWSVRVAGGYNEQFF. For the CDR3, the DNA is TGTGCCTGGAGTGTACGGGTAGCGGGAGGCTACAATGAGCAGTTCTTC. This chain joins TRBV30 and TRBJ2-1; 10 nucleotides agree with TRBD2. Germline trimming cut 0 bases from V and 3 bases from J; bases unmatched to any gene: 5. This CDR3 contains 16 residues. The germline V gene has CDR1 GTSNPN and CDR2 SVGIG (reference sequence).

The V call is TRBV12-3 or TRBV12-4, the J call TRBJ2-1; 9 bases map to TRBD1. This CDR3 is built from 15 residues. The V segment lost 6 bases and the J segment 4 bases; nucleotides outside the gene matches: 7. The CDR3 sequence is CASSPGTGIYNEQFF. The CDR3, as DNA: TGTGCCAGCAGCCCCGGGACAGGGATTTACAATGAGCAGTTCTTC.

This clonotype has at least ten counts. The chain links TRBV6-6 to TRBJ1-5; D not resolved. V lost 2 bases and J lost 3, with 2 bases in between. Germline-derived CDR1 and CDR2 are MNHNY and SVGAGI (reference sequence). There are 12 residues in the CDR3. The CDR3 nucleotides are TGTGCCAGCAGTTACGACAATCAGCCCCAGCATTTT. This gives the protein CASSYDNQPQHF.

Comment on this clonotype: The junction departs from the called germline gene at one end, perhaps through a read error. V gene TRBV2 combines with J gene TRBJ1-1, with a possible D match to TRBD1 (6 bases). The V gene's germline CDR1 is SNHLY and CDR2 FYNNEI. The CDR3 is 13 amino acids. The DNA for the CDR3 is TGTGCCAGCAGCGCCGACAGGAACACTGAAGCTTCCTTT. This sequence encodes CASSADRNTEASF.

Note on this clonotype: One base away lies a much larger clone, so this may be a sequencing read error. The chain's CDR3 is CASSLDYGQFF. The CDR3 bases are TGTGCCAGCAGCTTAGACTATGGGCAGTTCTTC. The chain combines TRBV7-2 with TRBJ2-1; D unresolved. V lost 1 base, J lost 12 bases, and 7 bases lay in between. CDR3 size: 11 residues. Germline CDR1 and CDR2: SGHTA and FQGNSA.

Points on this clonotype: Lacking the conserved final phenylalanine or tryptophan, this CDR3 likely reflects a read error. This chain uses TRBV5-1 with TRBJ2-1; D is ambiguous. The CDR3 length is 15 residues. The V end was cut by 2 bases, the J end by 10 bases, with 19 bases between. Per the germline V gene, CDR1 is SGHRS and CDR2 is YFSETQ. DNA of the CDR3: TGCGCCAGCAGCTTCGAGCCAGGATTAGGCAAAGAGCAGTTCTAC. Translating gives CASSFEPGLGKEQFY.

The J gene is TRBJ2-3, the V gene TRBV20-1; D remains unclear. CDR1 is DFQATT and CDR2 is SNEGSKA in the germline V gene (reference sequence). The length of the CDR3 is 19 residues. V gave up 0 bases and J gave up 0 bases, with 22 bases separating them. The CDR3 reads CSARDRQSTYRVSTDTQYF. CDR3 nucleotide sequence: TGCAGTGCTAGAGATCGGCAGTCCACGTATCGAGTGAGCACAGATACGCAGTATTTT.

This clonotype was observed many times. CDR3 region: CSVEDPESSGGEDTQYF. CDR3 nucleotide sequence: TGCAGCGTTGAAGATCCGGAGTCTAGCGGAGGTGAAGATACGCAGTATTTT. This chain links TRBV29-1 with TRBJ2-3, with 7 positions matching TRBD2. Germline assignment: CDR1 SQVTM and CDR2 ANQGSEA. The length of the CDR3 is 17 residues. V lost 0 bases to trimming and J lost 5 bases; unmatched junction nucleotides: 14.

Details on this clonotype: A far larger clone is just one base off, so this is likely a read error. The V and J genes are TRBV3-2 and TRBJ2-1. TRBV3-2 is described as a pseudogene. The CDR3 is made up of 13 amino acids. In DNA, the CDR3 is TGTGCCAGCAGCGATAGCTCCTACAATGTGCAGTTCTTC. This encodes CASSDSSYNVQFF.

A word on this clonotype: A read error may explain this, as a much larger clone is one base away. The V call is TRBV29-1, the J call TRBJ2-1; D ambiguous. The CDR3 is made up of 10 amino acids. The germline CDR1 and CDR2 sequences are SQVTM and ANQGSEA. CDR3 loop: CSAGYNGQFF. CDR3 sequence (DNA): TGCAGCGCTGGGTACAATGGGCAGTTCTTC.

This clonotype was recorded at least ten times. The CDR3: CASSGDGRGDEQFF. CDR3 in DNA: TGTGCCAGCAGTGGGGACGGGAGGGGGGATGAGCAGTTCTTC. The chain combines TRBV2 with TRBJ2-1; 8 positions match TRBD2. V shed 4 bases, J shed 8 bases, and the junction held 7 bases outside the gene matches. Per the germline V gene, CDR1 is SNHLY and CDR2 is FYNNEI. The CDR3 length is 14 residues.

This clonotype was seen only a few times. This chain connects TRBV20-1 to TRBJ1-5, with D perhaps TRBD1 (6 bases). CDR3 length equals 16 residues. In germline, CDR1 is DFQATT, CDR2 SNEGSKA (reference sequence). The V end lost 1 base, the J end lost 0 bases, and 13 bases lay between the germline ends. The CDR3 sequence: CSARGRTVYSNQPQHF. The DNA for the CDR3 is TGCAGTGCTAGAGGTCGGACAGTGTATAGCAATCAGCCCCAGCATTTT.

This clonotype was seen at least ten times. This chain uses TRBV7-8 with TRBJ2-5; tentatively, D is TRBD1 or TRBD2 (5 bases each). The CDR3 runs to 15 residues. V gave up 4 bases and J gave up 5 bases, with 17 bases separating them. Germline loops: CDR1 SGHVS, CDR2 FQNEAQ. The CDR3 here is CASSSVPGTQETQYF. The CDR3 nucleotides read TGTGCCAGCAGCTCGGTACCGGGGACCCAGGAGACCCAGTACTTC.

The rearrangement links TRBV4-3 to TRBJ2-5, with a possible D match to TRBD2 (6 bases). CDR1 is LGHNA and CDR2 is YSLEER in the germline V gene. Trimming removed 1 base at V and 4 bases at J, with 10 bases between. The CDR3 is made up of 14 amino acids. The CDR3 coding sequence is TGCGCCAGCAGCCAAGCGGGAGTGGGAGAGACCCAGTACTTC. It yields the protein CASSQAGVGETQYF.